This TCR beta chain originates from a study of cytomegalovirus exposure and HLA in healthy donors. This CDR3 region has 18 residues. Germline V gives CDR1 SGHRS, CDR2 YFSETQ. Trimming removed 0 bases at V and 5 bases at J, with 20 bases between. PCR amplification relied on 60 Vbeta primers (plus 13 Jbeta primers). Profiling relied on immunoSEQ multiplex PCR, and the TCRdb table lists in-frame clones only, not all of them. The sample contains about 160,000 clones, over 65% of which appear only once. The V gene is TRBV5-1, the J gene TRBJ2-2, with D possibly being TRBD2 (6 bases). The TCR comes from a man in his late teens or twenties in good health and CMV-seropositive. The sequenced sample was PBMCs. Written as DNA, the CDR3 is TGCGCCAGCAGCTTGGCCTTCGGGAGCCCAAGGAGGACCGGGGAGCTGTTTTTT. This encodes CASSLAFGSPRRTGELFF.